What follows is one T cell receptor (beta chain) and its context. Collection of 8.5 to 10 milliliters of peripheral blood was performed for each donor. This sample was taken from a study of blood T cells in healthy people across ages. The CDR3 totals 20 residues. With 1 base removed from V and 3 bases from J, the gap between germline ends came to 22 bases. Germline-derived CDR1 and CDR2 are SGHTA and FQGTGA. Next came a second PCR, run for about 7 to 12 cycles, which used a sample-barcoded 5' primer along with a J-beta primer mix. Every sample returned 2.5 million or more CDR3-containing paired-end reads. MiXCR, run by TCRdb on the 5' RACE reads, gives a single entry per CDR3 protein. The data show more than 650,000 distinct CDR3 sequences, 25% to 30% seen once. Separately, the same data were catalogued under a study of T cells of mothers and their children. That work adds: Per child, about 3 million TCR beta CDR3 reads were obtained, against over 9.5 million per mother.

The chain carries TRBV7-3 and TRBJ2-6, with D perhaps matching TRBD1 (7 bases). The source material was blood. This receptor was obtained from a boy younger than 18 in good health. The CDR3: CASSLRGDSLSDFGANVLTF. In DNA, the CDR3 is TGTGCCAGCAGCTTAAGGGGGGACAGCCTGTCGGATTTTGGGGCCAACGTCCTGACTTTC.